This T cell receptor beta chain stems from a study of identifying expanded T cells in peripheral blood. Study-wide results and caveats: Over approximately two and four weeks, about 15 and 19 clones changed, versus approximately 1.1 between replicates.

The J segment lost 5 bases and the V segment lost 4 bases, leaving 18 bases of the junction unmatched. CDR1 SGHDT and CDR2 YYEEEE come from the germline V gene. The CDR3 has 19 amino acids. Details on this clone: Its antigen is not identified.

Repertoires were generated with immunoSEQ multiplex PCR, while TCRdb's copy carries only in-frame clones and drops some. The sample has around 100,000 clones; around 90% are singletons. The rearrangement links TRBV5-6 to TRBJ2-1; 10 nucleotides match TRBD2. This sequence originates from a person aged 18-70 years in good health. Material: blood. DNA of the CDR3: TGTGCCAGCAGCACCCTCAGCGGGAGGGCTCTAAATTTGAACAATGAGCAGTTCTTC. Its translation is CASSTLSGRALNLNNEQFF.